A single sample is the source of the 3 T cell receptor beta chains below, sequenced in a study of PD-1 blockade in classical Hodgkin lymphoma. Stated time point: cycle 4 day 1 (C4D1), after more than five weeks of nivolumab. All the patients suffered relapse after autologous stem cell transplantation, and brentuximab vedotin exposure differed. Purification of CD4+ T cells from thawed PBMCs was performed via magnetic negative selection. Assay: immunoSEQ multiplex PCR; the TCRdb copy retains only in-frame clones and omits some. The repertoire includes 25,000 to 35,000 clones, approximately 79% of them detected once, and approximately 0.52% sits in the top ten. The sequences come from CD4+ T cells from blood, collected before the fourth cycle of nivolumab. Source of these receptors: a human donor with classical Hodgkin lymphoma.

This clone appeared a few times. V usage is TRBV19 and J usage is TRBJ1-2; D gene unclear. This CDR3 is built from 15 residues. Between the trimmed V and J ends, which lost 3 bases and 9 bases, there was a span of 20 bases. CDR1 is LNHDA, CDR2 SQIVND, per germline (reference sequence). As DNA, the CDR3 is TGTGCCAGTAGTATCTCCCGTCTAGAAAAGGGCAGCTACACCTTC. Translation gives CASSISRLEKGSYTF.

The chain recombines TRBV5-8 with TRBJ1-2; D may be TRBD1 (5 bases). The V gene's germline CDR1 is SGHTS and CDR2 YDEGEE. V was shortened by 1 base and J by 4 bases, with 14 bases between the two germline ends. The CDR3 is 15 amino acids. CDR3 region: CASSLFRGLTYGYTF. The CDR3 coding sequence is TGTGCCAGCAGCTTGTTTAGGGGTCTGACCTATGGCTACACCTTC.

The V and J genes are TRBV19 and TRBJ1-2; no clear D gene. Germline-derived CDR1 and CDR2 are LNHDA and SQIVND (reference sequence). The V end lost 4 bases, the J end lost 4 bases, and 13 bases lay between the germline ends. The CDR3 spans 14 residues. CDR3 coding DNA: TGTGCCAGTAGTACGCCAGCTTCAGGCTATGGCTACACCTTC. This sequence encodes CASSTPASGYGYTF. The full variable domain, in which reference TRBV19 and TRBJ1-2 provide the parts outside the CDR3, is DGGITQSPKYLFRKEGQNVTLSCEQNLNHDAMYWYRQDPGQGLRLIYYSQIVNDFQKGDIAEGYSVSREKKESFPLTVTSAQKNPTAFYLCASSTPASGYGYTFGSGTRLTVV.